One sample yielded the 7 T cell receptor beta chains listed below, sequenced in a study of cytomegalovirus exposure and HLA in healthy donors. Use of 60 Vbeta and 13 Jbeta primers characterized the PCR. The data were produced by immunoSEQ multiplex PCR, yet TCRdb's version contains in-frame clones alone and is incomplete. This sample has 150,000 to 200,000 clones; about 83% occur once, and the top ten carry 5% to 6%. The sequencing sample was made of PBMCs. These receptors were obtained from a woman aged 25 to 39 in good health and CMV-seropositive.

The V call is TRBV29-1, the J call TRBJ2-7; D is possibly TRBD2 (5 bases). Germline-derived CDR1 and CDR2 are SQVTM and ANQGSEA. Trimming pared 6 bases from V and 3 bases from J, leaving 18 bases between. CDR3 length: 14 amino acids. CDR3 residues: CSVELGNPIYEQYF. In DNA, the CDR3 is TGCAGCGTGGAACTCGGGAACCCTATCTACGAGCAGTACTTC.

The rearrangement uses TRBV6-5 and TRBJ2-2, with D maybe TRBD2 (6 bases). Germline CDR1 and CDR2: MNHEY and SVGAGI. This CDR3 spans 15 amino acids. Trimming stripped 5 bases from V and 0 bases from J, with 10 bases between. CDR3 DNA: TGTGCCAGCAGTCCGGACTATACGAACACCGGGGAGCTGTTTTTT. This encodes CASSPDYTNTGELFF.

This rearrangement joins TRBV2 to TRBJ1-6, with D unresolved. The germline V gene encodes CDR1 SNHLY and CDR2 FYNNEI. The CDR3 length is 15 residues. V lost 6 bases and J lost 5, with 14 bases in between. The CDR3, as DNA: TGTGCCAGCAGGGCCAAACCCCGGGATAATTCACCCCTCCACTTT. Encoded protein: CASRAKPRDNSPLHF.

This rearrangement joins TRBV5-1 to TRBJ2-3, with TRBD2 matching 11 bases. Germline-derived CDR1 and CDR2 are SGHRS and YFSETQ. V lost 4 bases, J lost 0 bases, and 16 bases stayed unmatched. The CDR3 is made up of 20 amino acids. CDR3 DNA: TGCGCCAGCAGCCCAAGGCCTCTAGCGGGGGGTGAGATTAGCACAGATACGCAGTATTTT. Protein sequence: CASSPRPLAGGEISTDTQYF.

This clone has more than one count but fewer than ten. V gene TRBV7-6 combines with J gene TRBJ1-1; unclear D gene. V lost 2 bases and J 1 base, leaving 5 bases between the germline ends. The CDR3 totals 13 residues. CDR1 and CDR2 from the germline V gene are SGHVS and FNYEAQ. The DNA of the CDR3 is TGTGCCAGCAGCTTAAAGAGGAACACTGAAGCTTTCTTT. Its translation: CASSLKRNTEAFF.

The chain combines TRBV10-2 with TRBJ1-1, with D maybe TRBD1 (6 bases). The CDR3 extends over 15 amino acids. Germline CDR1 and CDR2: WSHSY and SAAADI. V was shortened by 7 bases and J by 3 bases, with 18 bases between the two germline ends. This CDR3 is CASIRLGQPDTEAFF. CDR3 coding DNA: TGCGCCAGCATCAGGTTAGGACAGCCAGACACTGAAGCTTTCTTT.

This clone was counted a few times. The chain links TRBV6-5 to TRBJ1-3; TRBD1 is a possible D gene (5 bases). The CDR3 has 13 amino acids. Trimming left V 7 bases short and J 0 bases short, with 7 bases between. Germline CDR1 reads MNHEY; CDR2 reads SVGAGI. As DNA, the CDR3 is TGTGCCAGCACCGACAGCTCTGGAAACACCATATATTTT. It is translated as CASTDSSGNTIYF.